One and the same sample provided the 21 T cell receptor beta chains below, sequenced in a study of control samples from healthy donors and cancer patients. Clones were sequenced by immunoSEQ multiplex PCR, and TCRdb holds only the in-frame ones, with some missing. The repertoire holds 150,000 to 200,000 clones, with roughly 94% as singletons. The sample taken for sequencing was PBMCs. The receptors here all came from a man aged 55 to 69 with colorectal cancer.

CDR3 region: CASSSGRGGVETQYF. CDR3 bases: TGTGCCAGCAGCTCTGGGCGGGGGGGAGTGGAGACCCAGTACTTC. The chain joins TRBV11-3 to TRBJ2-5, with 9 bases that match TRBD2. V was clipped by 4 bases and J by 5 bases; unmatched bases: 8. Looked up from germline, CDR1 is SGHNT and CDR2 is YENEEA. The CDR3 totals 15 residues.

The genes are TRBV20-1 and TRBJ1-5; no reliable D call. Germline CDR1 is DFQATT and CDR2 is SNEGSKA (reference sequence). Trimming left V 7 bases short and J 6 bases short, with 4 bases between. The CDR3 consists of 9 residues. The CDR3 sequence: CSVGQPQHF. The CDR3 coding sequence is TGCAGTGTAGGTCAGCCCCAGCATTTT.

The J gene is TRBJ1-1, the V gene TRBV29-1; D not resolved. CDR1 SQVTM and CDR2 ANQGSEA come from the germline V gene. V was pared by 4 bases and J by 4 bases, with 16 bases between. This CDR3 is built from 14 residues. CDR3 DNA: TGCAGCGTTGTGAAAACGGCGAAGGGCACTGAAGCTTTCTTT. This translates into CSVVKTAKGTEAFF.

The chain recombines TRBV7-6 with TRBJ2-2; tentatively, D is TRBD1 or TRBD2 (5 bases each). V was cut by 5 bases and J by 6 bases, with 10 bases left in between. Germline-derived CDR1 and CDR2 are SGHVS and FNYEAQ. The CDR3 sequence is 13 residues long. Written as DNA, the CDR3 is TGTGCCAGCAGCCCCGGGACGGCCGGGGAGCTGTTTTTT. It specifies CASSPGTAGELFF.

CDR3 nucleotide sequence: TGTGCCAGCAGTGAAGGGGGGGGCACCGGTCGCTACACCTTC. It codes for CASSEGGGTGRYTF. The chain employs TRBV6-1 and TRBJ1-2, with D possibly being TRBD1 (6 bases). V shed 1 base and J shed 9 bases, with 15 bases lying between them. This CDR3 comprises 14 residues. Germline V lookup: CDR1 MNHNS, CDR2 SASEGT.

J is TRBJ2-3 and V is TRBV7-9; 7 bases agree with TRBD2. V was pared by 0 bases and J by 1 base, with 7 bases of the junction left unmatched. Germline V gene lookup returns CDR1 SEHNR and CDR2 FQNEAQ (reference sequence). The CDR3 runs 17 residues. CDR3 nucleotides: TGTGCCAGCAGCTTAGCGTTGGGTGGGGGGGGCACAGATACGCAGTATTTT. Translation gives CASSLALGGGGTDTQYF.

This sequence joins TRBV7-6 and TRBJ2-1, with 7 bases lining up with TRBD2. Germline V gives CDR1 SGHVS, CDR2 FNYEAQ. This CDR3 comprises 15 residues. After removal of 1 base from V and 5 bases from J, the junction contained 5 bases not matched to a gene. CDR3 amino acids: CASSLGGGFNNEQFF. CDR3 sequence (DNA): TGTGCCAGCAGCTTAGGGGGGGGGTTTAACAATGAGCAGTTCTTC.

V usage is TRBV11-2 and J usage is TRBJ1-2; D remains ambiguous. Germline V gene data show CDR1 as SGHAT and CDR2 as FQNNGV. V lost 5 bases and J lost 7, with 23 bases in between. The CDR3 sequence is 16 residues long. The CDR3 region has the DNA TGTGCCAGCAGCCCCGGGCTCCGGGTGACCGCTGCTGGCTACACCTTC. Translation: CASSPGLRVTAAGYTF.

This clone has just one count. V is TRBV4-3 and J is TRBJ1-1, with unresolved D. Per germline, CDR1 LGHNA and CDR2 YSLEER. This CDR3 region has 15 residues. With 0 bases removed from V and 0 bases from J, the gap between germline ends came to 8 bases. The CDR3 DNA sequence: TGCGCCAGCAGCCAAGATAGGGATTTGAACACTGAAGCTTTCTTT. Translating gives CASSQDRDLNTEAFF.

In this sample, this clone turned up once. The chain carries TRBV19 and TRBJ1-5; D call uncertain. V was trimmed by 3 bases and J by 0 bases, leaving 6 bases between them. This CDR3 has 14 amino acids. Looked up from germline, CDR1 is LNHDA and CDR2 is SQIVND (reference sequence). CDR3 amino acids: CASSMPNSNQPQHF. CDR3 nucleotides: TGTGCCAGTAGTATGCCCAATAGCAATCAGCCCCAGCATTTT.

This chain joins TRBV6-5 and TRBJ2-3; maybe TRBD1 (7 bases). Per the germline V gene, CDR1 is MNHEY and CDR2 is SVGAGI. This CDR3 spans 15 amino acids. Trimming cost V 8 bases and J 4 bases, with 19 bases left between them. CDR3 sequence: CASGRRQGVPDTQYF. Written as DNA, the CDR3 is TGTGCCAGCGGGAGGAGACAGGGAGTTCCAGATACGCAGTATTTT.

J is TRBJ2-7 and V is TRBV5-8; D may be TRBD1 or TRBD2 (7 bases each). V was trimmed by 7 bases and J by 2 bases, leaving 19 bases between them. From germline, CDR1 is SGHTS and CDR2 YDEGEE. This CDR3 is built from 15 residues. The CDR3 bases are TGTGCCAGCTGGGGAGACAGGGAGGGGCCCTACGAGCAGTACTTC. Protein: CASWGDREGPYEQYF.

The V gene is TRBV6-5, the J gene TRBJ1-3, with TRBD1 matching 8 bases. Per germline, CDR1 MNHEY and CDR2 SVGAGI. Trimming cost V 6 bases and J 1 base; bases outside gene matches: 5. The CDR3 totals 15 residues. This chain's CDR3 is CASRGDRGSGNTIYF. The CDR3 DNA reads TGTGCCAGCAGGGGAGACAGGGGATCTGGAAACACCATATATTTT.

This clone has only one observation. The chain is built from TRBV5-4 and TRBJ2-7; D is perhaps TRBD1 or TRBD2 (5 bases each). V lost 4 bases and J lost 5, with 19 bases in between. The V gene's germline CDR1 is SGHNT and CDR2 YYREEE (reference sequence). This CDR3 has 15 residues. In DNA form, the CDR3 reads TGTGCCAGCAGCGAACGGACGGGGCGGCGAGACGAGCAGTACTTC. It is translated as CASSERTGRRDEQYF.

The chain uses TRBV6-1 and TRBJ1-1; D ambiguous. Germline V gene data show CDR1 as MNHNS and CDR2 as SASEGT. The CDR3 contains 15 residues. Trimming shortened V by 0 bases and J by 4 bases, and 12 bases separated the two germline ends. CDR3: CASSEAQEVGTEAFF. The CDR3 DNA sequence: TGTGCCAGCAGTGAAGCGCAGGAGGTCGGCACTGAAGCTTTCTTT.

The V and J genes are TRBV7-9 and TRBJ2-7, with D possibly being TRBD2 (5 bases). Germline V gene data show CDR1 as SEHNR and CDR2 as FQNEAQ (reference sequence). The CDR3 contains 14 residues. V was cut by 5 bases and J by 2 bases, with 13 bases left in between. CDR3 sequence: CASSPQGRAYEQYF. The CDR3 nucleotides read TGTGCCAGCAGCCCGCAAGGGAGAGCCTACGAGCAGTACTTC.

The genes are TRBV5-4 and TRBJ1-1; D might be TRBD1 (6 bases). The CDR3 covers 15 residues. Germline V lookup: CDR1 SGHNT, CDR2 YYREEE (reference sequence). Between the trimmed V and J ends, which lost 4 bases and 5 bases, there was a span of 18 bases. The CDR3 coding sequence is TGTGCCAGCAGCGGCCTACAGGGCCTGTCTACTGAAGCTTTCTTT. Encoded protein: CASSGLQGLSTEAFF.

This clone was counted a single time. The J gene is TRBJ2-6, the V gene TRBV11-2; tentative D call: TRBD2 (5 bases). With 4 bases removed from V and 0 bases from J, the gap between germline ends came to 10 bases. The CDR3 length is 16 residues. Germline assignment: CDR1 SGHAT and CDR2 FQNNGV. CDR3 DNA sequence: TGTGCCAGCAGCTCCGGAGGAACCTCTGGGGCCAACGTCCTGACTTTC. Its protein is CASSSGGTSGANVLTF.

The gene calls are TRBV10-3 and TRBJ2-1; the D gene could be TRBD1 or TRBD2 (5 bases each). Germline loops: CDR1 ENHRY, CDR2 SYGVKD. This CDR3 region has 13 residues. Deletions cut 7 bases from V and 4 bases from J, with 11 bases between. CDR3 nucleotides: TGTGCCATCAACCCAGAGGGGTACAATGAGCAGTTCTTC. The encoded protein is CAINPEGYNEQFF.

The chain couples TRBV5-5 to TRBJ2-2; D is uncertain. Deletions cut 0 bases from V and 1 base from J, with 7 bases between. The germline V gene has CDR1 SGHKS and CDR2 YYEKEE (reference sequence). There are 15 residues in the CDR3. DNA for the CDR3: TGTGCCAGCAGCTTGGACAACGTGAACACCGGGGAGCTGTTTTTT. Its protein product is CASSLDNVNTGELFF.

The chain uses TRBV27 and TRBJ1-2; D may be TRBD1 (5 bases). This CDR3 contains 14 residues. CDR1 and CDR2 (germline): MNHEY, SMNVEV (reference sequence). V was shortened by 0 bases and J by 4 bases, with 9 bases between the two germline ends. CDR3 in DNA: TGTGCCAGCAGTTTATCGAAAAGGGGCTATGGCTACACCTTC. This sequence encodes CASSLSKRGYGYTF.